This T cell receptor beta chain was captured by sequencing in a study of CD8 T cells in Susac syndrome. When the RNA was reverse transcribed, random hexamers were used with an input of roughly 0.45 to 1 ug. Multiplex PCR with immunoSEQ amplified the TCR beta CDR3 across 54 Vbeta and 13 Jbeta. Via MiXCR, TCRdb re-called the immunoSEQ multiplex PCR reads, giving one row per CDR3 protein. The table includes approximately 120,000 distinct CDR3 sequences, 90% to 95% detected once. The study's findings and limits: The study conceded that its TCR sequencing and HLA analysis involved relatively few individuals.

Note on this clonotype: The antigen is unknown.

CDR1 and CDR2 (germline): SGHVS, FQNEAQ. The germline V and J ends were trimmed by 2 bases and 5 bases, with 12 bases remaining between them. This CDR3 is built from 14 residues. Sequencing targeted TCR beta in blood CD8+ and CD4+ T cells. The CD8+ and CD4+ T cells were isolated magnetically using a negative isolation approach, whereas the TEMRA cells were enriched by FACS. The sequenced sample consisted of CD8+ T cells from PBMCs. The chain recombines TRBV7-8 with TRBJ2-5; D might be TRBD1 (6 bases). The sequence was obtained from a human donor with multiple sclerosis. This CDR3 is CASSLTWGPETQYF. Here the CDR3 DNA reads TGTGCCAGCAGCTTAACGTGGGGGCCGGAGACCCAGTACTTC.